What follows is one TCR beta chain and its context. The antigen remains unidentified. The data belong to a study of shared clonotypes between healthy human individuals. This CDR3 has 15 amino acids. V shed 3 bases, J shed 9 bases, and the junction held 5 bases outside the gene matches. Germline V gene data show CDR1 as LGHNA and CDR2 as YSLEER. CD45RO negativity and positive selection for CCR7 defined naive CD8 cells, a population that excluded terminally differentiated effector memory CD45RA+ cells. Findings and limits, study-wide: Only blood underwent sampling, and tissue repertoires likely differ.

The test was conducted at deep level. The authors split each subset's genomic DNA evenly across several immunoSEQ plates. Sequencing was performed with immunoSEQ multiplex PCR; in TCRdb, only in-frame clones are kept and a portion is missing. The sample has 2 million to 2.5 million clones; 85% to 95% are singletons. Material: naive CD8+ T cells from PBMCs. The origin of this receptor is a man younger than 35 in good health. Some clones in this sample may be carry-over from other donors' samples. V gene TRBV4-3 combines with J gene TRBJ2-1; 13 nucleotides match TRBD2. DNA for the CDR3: TGCGCCAGCAGCCAGGGGACTAGCGGGACCGCTGAGCAGTTCTTC. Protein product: CASSQGTSGTAEQFF.